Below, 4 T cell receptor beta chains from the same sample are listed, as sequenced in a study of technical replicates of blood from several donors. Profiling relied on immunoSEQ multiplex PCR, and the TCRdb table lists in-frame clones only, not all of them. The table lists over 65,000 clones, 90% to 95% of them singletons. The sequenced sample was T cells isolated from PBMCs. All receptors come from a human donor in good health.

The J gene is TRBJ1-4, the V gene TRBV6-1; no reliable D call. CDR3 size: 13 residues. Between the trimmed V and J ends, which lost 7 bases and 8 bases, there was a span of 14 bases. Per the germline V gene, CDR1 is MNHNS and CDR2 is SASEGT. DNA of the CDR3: TGTGCCAGCACCGGAGCCCCTCGGGAAAAACTGTTTTTT. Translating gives CASTGAPREKLFF.

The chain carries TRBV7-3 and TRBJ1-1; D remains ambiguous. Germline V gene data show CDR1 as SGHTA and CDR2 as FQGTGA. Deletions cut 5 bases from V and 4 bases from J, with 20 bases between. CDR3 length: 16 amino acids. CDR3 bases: TGTGCCAGCAGCCCTTCCCCGGCGAGGTGGTCCACTGAAGCTTTCTTT. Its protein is CASSPSPARWSTEAFF. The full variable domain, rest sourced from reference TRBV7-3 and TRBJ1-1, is GAGVSQTPSNKVTEKGKYVELRCDPISGHTALYWYRQSLGQGPEFLIYFQGTGAADDSGLPNDRFFAVRPEGSVSTLKIQRTERGDSAVYLCASSPSPARWSTEAFFGQGTRLTVV.

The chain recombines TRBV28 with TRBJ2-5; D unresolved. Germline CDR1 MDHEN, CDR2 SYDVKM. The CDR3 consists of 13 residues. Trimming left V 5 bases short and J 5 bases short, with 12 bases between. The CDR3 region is CASSTNSPETQYF. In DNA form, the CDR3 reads TGTGCCAGCAGTACGAATAGCCCGGAGACCCAGTACTTC.

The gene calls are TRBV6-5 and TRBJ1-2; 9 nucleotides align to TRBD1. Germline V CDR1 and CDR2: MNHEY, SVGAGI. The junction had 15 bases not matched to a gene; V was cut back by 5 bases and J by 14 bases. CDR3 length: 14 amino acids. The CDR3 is CASSPLTGGDEVTF. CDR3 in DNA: TGTGCCAGCAGTCCACTGACAGGGGGTGATGAGGTTACCTTC.